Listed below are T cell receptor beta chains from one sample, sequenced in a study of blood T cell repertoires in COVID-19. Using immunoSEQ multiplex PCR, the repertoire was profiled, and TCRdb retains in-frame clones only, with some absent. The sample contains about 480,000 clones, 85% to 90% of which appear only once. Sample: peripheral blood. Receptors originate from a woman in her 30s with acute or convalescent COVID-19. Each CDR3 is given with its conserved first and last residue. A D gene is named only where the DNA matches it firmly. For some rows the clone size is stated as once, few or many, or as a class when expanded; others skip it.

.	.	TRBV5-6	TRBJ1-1	TGTGCCAGCAGCCGTCAGGGGAACACTGAAGCTTTCTTT	CASSRQGNTEAFF
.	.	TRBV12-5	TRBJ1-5	TGTGCTAGTGGTTTGGGGGGGGGCAGGGTGAGCAATCAGCCCCAGCATTTT	CASGLGGGRVSNQPQHF
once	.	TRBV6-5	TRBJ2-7	TGTGCCAGCAGTCGCTCCTACGAGCAGTACTTC	CASSRSYEQYF
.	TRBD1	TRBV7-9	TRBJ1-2	TGTGCCAGCAGCTTATCACAGGGGCTCCTCTATGGCTACACCTTC	CASSLSQGLLYGYTF
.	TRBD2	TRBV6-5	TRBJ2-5	TGTGCCAGCAGGCCCGGGACTACCCAAGAGACCCAGTACTTC	CASRPGTTQETQYF
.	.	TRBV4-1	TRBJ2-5	TGCGCCAGCAGCCAAGGGCTTCAAGAGACCCAGTACTTC	CASSQGLQETQYF
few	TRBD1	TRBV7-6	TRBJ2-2	TGTGCCAGCAGCCTACAGGGGAGCGGGGAGCTGTTTTTT	CASSLQGSGELFF
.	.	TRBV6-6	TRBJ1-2	TGTGCCAGCACCCACCGGGAACTTCTCAAGGGCTACACCTTC	CASTHRELLKGYTF
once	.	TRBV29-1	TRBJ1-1	TGCAGCGTTGAACGGACTGAAGCTTTCTTT	CSVERTEAFF
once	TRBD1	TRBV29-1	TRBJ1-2	TGCAGCGTTGAAGAGGACTTTGCAGGGGGAGGCTACACCTTC	CSVEEDFAGGGYTF
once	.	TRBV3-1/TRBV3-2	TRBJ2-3	TGTGCCAGCAGCCAAGTTACAGGGTCCGGCGCAGATACGCAGTATTTT	CASSQVTGSGADTQYF
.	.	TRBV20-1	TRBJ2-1	TGCAGTGCTGACGCCGGGACTTTGCAGTTCTTC	CSADAGTLQFF
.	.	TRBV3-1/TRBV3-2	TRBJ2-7	TGTGCCAGCAGCGAAGCAGGGTTCTCCTACGAGCAGTACTTC	CASSEAGFSYEQYF
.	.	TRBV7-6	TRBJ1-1	TGTGCCAGCAGCCCAGCTAGAGACTTTGGCGCTGAAGCTTTCTTT	CASSPARDFGAEAFF
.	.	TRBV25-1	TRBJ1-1	TGTGCCAGCAGTGAATCGTATGTCTCTCCAGCTTTCTTT	CASSESYVSPAFF
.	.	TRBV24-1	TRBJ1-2	TGTGCCACCGACCTCTTTCAGGCAGCCTCCTTCTATGGCTACACCTTC	CATDLFQAASFYGYTF
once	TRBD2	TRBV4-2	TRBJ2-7	TGTGCCAGCAGCCAAGATCTGTCTAGCGGGGAGCAGTACTTC	CASSQDLSSGEQYF
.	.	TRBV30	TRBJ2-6	TGTGCCTGGAGTGTTGGCAGCTCTGGGGCCAACGTCCTGACTTTC	CAWSVGSSGANVLTF
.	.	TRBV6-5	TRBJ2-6	TGTGCCACCTCACAAGGAGACTATTGGTTCGTCCTGACTTTC	CATSQGDYWFVLTF
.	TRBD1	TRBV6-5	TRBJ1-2	TGTGCCAGCAGAACAGGGGGAGACTATGGCTACACCTTC	CASRTGGDYGYTF
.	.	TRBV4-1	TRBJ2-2	TGCGCCAGCAGCCCTATTACCGGGGAGCTGTTTTTT	CASSPITGELFF
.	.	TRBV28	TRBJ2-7	TGTGCCAGCAGTTTATGGGGGGCAGGGGCCTCCTACGAGCAGTACTTC	CASSLWGAGASYEQYF
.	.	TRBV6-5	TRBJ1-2	TGTGCCAGCAGGCGGGGCAGCCTGCATAACTATGGCTACACCTTC	CASRRGSLHNYGYTF
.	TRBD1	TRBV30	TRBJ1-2	TGCGGGACAGGGGATGGCTATGGCTACACCTTC	CGTGDGYGYTF
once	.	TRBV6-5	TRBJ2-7	TGTGCCAGCTCATATCAACCCGTAGCTTCCTACGAGCAGTACTTC	CASSYQPVASYEQYF
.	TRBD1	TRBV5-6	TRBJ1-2	TGTGCCAGCAGCCCGACAGGGGGAAACTATGGCTACACCTTC	CASSPTGGNYGYTF
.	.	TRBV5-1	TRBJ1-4	TGCGCCAGCAGCTGGGCAGCCAGTGAAAAACTGTTTTTT	CASSWAASEKLFF
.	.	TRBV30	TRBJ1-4	TGTGCCTGGAGTGATCGGGAAAAACTGTTTTTT	CAWSDREKLFF
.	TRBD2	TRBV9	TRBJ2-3	TGTGCCAGCAGCGTAGGGTTGCGGGGGTCAGATACGCAGTATTTT	CASSVGLRGSDTQYF
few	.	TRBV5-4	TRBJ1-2	TGTGCCAGCAGCTTAAGGGAGAACTATGGCTACACCTTC	CASSLRENYGYTF
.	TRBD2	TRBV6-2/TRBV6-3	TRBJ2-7	TGTGCCAGCAGTTACTCGGCTTGGACTTTGGGGGGGAGCTCCTACGAGCAGTACTTC	CASSYSAWTLGGSSYEQYF
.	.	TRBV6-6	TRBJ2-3	TGTGCCAGCAGTCCCCAGGCCCCGACAGATACGCAGTATTTT	CASSPQAPTDTQYF
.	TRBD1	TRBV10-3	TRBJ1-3	TGTGCCATCAGGGGGACAGACTCTGGAAACACCATATATTTT	CAIRGTDSGNTIYF
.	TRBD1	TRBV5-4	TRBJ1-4	TGTGCCAGCAGCCACGGGACAGAAGCAACTAATGAAAAACTGTTTTTT	CASSHGTEATNEKLFF
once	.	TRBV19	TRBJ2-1	TGTGCCAGTAGCCAGGCGTTAAATGAGCAGTTCTTC	CASSQALNEQFF
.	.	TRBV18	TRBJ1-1	TGTGCCAGCTCACCACCGGGAGGGGGTTTCACTGAAGCTTTCTTT	CASSPPGGGFTEAFF
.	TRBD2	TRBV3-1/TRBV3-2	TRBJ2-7	TGTGCCAGCAGCAGCACTAGCGGGGGGTCGTCCTACGAGCAGTACTTC	CASSSTSGGSSYEQYF
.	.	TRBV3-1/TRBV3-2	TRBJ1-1	TGTGCCAGCAGCCAATTCTCGCGGGGCACTGAAGCTTTCTTT	CASSQFSRGTEAFF
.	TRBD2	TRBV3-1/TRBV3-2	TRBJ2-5	TGTGCCAGCAGCCGAGGACTAGCGGTCCAAGAGACCCAGTACTTC	CASSRGLAVQETQYF
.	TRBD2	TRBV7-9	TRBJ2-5	TGTGCCAGCAGCTTAGGCGGGGGGGTGCAGGAGACCCAGTACTTC	CASSLGGGVQETQYF
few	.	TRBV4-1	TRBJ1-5	TGCGCCAGCAGCCAAGTCGACAGTAGCAATCAGCCCCAGCATTTT	CASSQVDSSNQPQHF
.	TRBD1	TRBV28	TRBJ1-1	TGTGCCAGCAGGGGGGACAGGGGGAACACTGAAGCTTTCTTT	CASRGDRGNTEAFF
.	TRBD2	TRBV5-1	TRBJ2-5	TGCGCCAGCAGCTTGGGAGCGGGGATCCGGGAGACCCAGTACTTC	CASSLGAGIRETQYF
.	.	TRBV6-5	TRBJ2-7	TGTGCCAGCAGTTACTTCCTAGGCGGGGAATACGAGCAGTACTTC	CASSYFLGGEYEQYF
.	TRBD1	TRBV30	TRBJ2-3	TGTGCCTGGAGTGGACCGGGACAGGGGGCAATTCGGAGCACAGATACGCAGTATTTT	CAWSGPGQGAIRSTDTQYF
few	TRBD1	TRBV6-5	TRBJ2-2	TGTGCCAGCAGTAACAGGGGATCCGGGGAGCTGTTTTTT	CASSNRGSGELFF
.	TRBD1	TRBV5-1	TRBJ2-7	TGCGCCAGCAGCTTGGCGGGACAGGGAGGTGAACAGTACTTC	CASSLAGQGGEQYF
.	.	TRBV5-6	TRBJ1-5	TGTGCCAGCAGCTTGAAGGGGATCCGTAGCAATCAGCCCCAGCATTTT	CASSLKGIRSNQPQHF
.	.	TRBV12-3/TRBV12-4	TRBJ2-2	TGTGCCGTTGCGGCGAACACCGGGGAGCTGTTTTTT	CAVAANTGELFF
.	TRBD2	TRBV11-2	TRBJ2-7	TGTGCCAGCAGCTTAGGCACTAGCGGGTACGAGCAGTACTTC	CASSLGTSGYEQYF
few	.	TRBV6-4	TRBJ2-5	TGTGCCAGCAGTGTAAGAGCCTGGGAGACCCAGTACTTC	CASSVRAWETQYF
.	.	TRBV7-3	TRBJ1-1	TGTGCCAGCAGCTTAATGCCCGGGGTGAACACTGAAGCTTTCTTT	CASSLMPGVNTEAFF
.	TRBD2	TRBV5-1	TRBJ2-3	TGCGCCAGCAGCTTGGAATTTGCGGGGGGGCCTACAGATACGCAGTATTTT	CASSLEFAGGPTDTQYF
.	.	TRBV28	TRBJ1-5	TGTGCCAGCAGTCCTCCCCGACAGGACACCAATCAGCCCCAGCATTTT	CASSPPRQDTNQPQHF
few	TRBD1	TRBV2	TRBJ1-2	TGTGCCAGCAGTGAAGAGGGGGCCCCTGTAAGTGGCTACACCTTC	CASSEEGAPVSGYTF
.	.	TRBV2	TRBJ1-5	TGTGCCAGCAGTGGGGGAGAGAATCAGCCCCAGCATTTT	CASSGGENQPQHF
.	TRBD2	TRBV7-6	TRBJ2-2	TGTGCCAGCAGCTTAAGGGAGGGAACCGGGGAGCTGTTTTTT	CASSLREGTGELFF